The entry that follows covers one T cell receptor (beta chain) sequence. TRB rearrangements were amplified by multiplex PCR with BIOMED2 TRB-A/B primers. MiXCR, applied by TCRdb to the multiplex PCR reads, yields one record per CDR3 protein. Counted here are some 4,300 distinct CDR3 sequences, roughly 25% occurring once; the ten biggest clones make up 20% to 25%. This sample was included in a study of T and B cells in COVID-19 patients. The wider study: Blood was sampled from COVID-19 patients who were either actively infected or recovered. About 90% of the 20 active-infection patients had comorbidities associated with unfavorable COVID-19 outcome.

From blood, 250-500 ng of genomic DNA served as TRB template. The ends were cut back, 6 bases at V and 0 bases at J, with 12 bases in the middle. There are 15 residues in the CDR3. Looked up from germline, CDR1 is KGHSH and CDR2 is LQKENI. This sequence originates from a human donor with active COVID-19. Sequencing was performed on blood. The gene calls are TRBV18 and TRBJ2-1, with D possibly matching TRBD2 (5 bases). The CDR3 loop is CASSPRLSSYNEQFF. The CDR3, as DNA: TGTGCCAGCTCGCCGCGACTAAGCTCCTACAATGAGCAGTTCTTC. Full variable domain (rest looked up from reference TRBV18 and TRBJ2-1): NAGVMQNPRHLVRRRGQEARLRCSPMKGHSHVYWYRQLPEEGLKFMVYLQKENIIDESGMPKERFSAEFPKEGPSILRIQQVVRGDSAAYFCASSPRLSSYNEQFFGPGTRLTVL.